A single sample is the source of the 6 T cell receptor beta chains below, sequenced in a study of blood T cell repertoires in COVID-19. Sequencing used immunoSEQ multiplex PCR; TCRdb keeps in-frame clones, though not all of them. The sample holds 32,000 or so clones, roughly 87% seen once. Sequenced: peripheral blood. These receptor sequences come from a man in his fifties with active or convalescent COVID-19.

The rearrangement links TRBV7-9 to TRBJ2-7; weak D call: TRBD1 (6 bases). Trimming pared 2 bases from V and 5 bases from J, leaving 16 bases between. Looked up from germline, CDR1 is SEHNR and CDR2 is FQNEAQ (reference sequence). The CDR3 extends over 15 amino acids. CDR3 loop: CASSLFSKQGHEQYF. DNA of the CDR3: TGTGCCAGCAGCTTATTCTCTAAACAGGGCCACGAGCAGTACTTC.

The chain is built from TRBV28 and TRBJ2-1, with 9 bases matching TRBD2. Trimming removed 2 bases from V and 8 bases from J; junction bases left unmatched: 1. Germline V gives CDR1 MDHEN, CDR2 SYDVKM. CDR3 length: 13 residues. CDR3 residues: CASSLRLADEQFF. Written as DNA, the CDR3 is TGTGCCAGCAGTTTACGACTAGCGGATGAGCAGTTCTTC.

V gene TRBV5-1 combines with J gene TRBJ2-2; D not resolved. Germline V gives CDR1 SGHRS, CDR2 YFSETQ. The CDR3 spans 14 residues. The V and J ends lost 5 bases and 1 base respectively, with 9 bases between them. The CDR3 sequence is CASRPDKNTGELFF. The CDR3 DNA follows: TGCGCCAGCAGACCAGACAAGAACACCGGGGAGCTGTTTTTT.

This chain joins TRBV4-3 and TRBJ2-5, with TRBD2 matching 11 bases. Germline CDR1 and CDR2: LGHNA and YSLEER. V shed 1 base and J 2 bases; nucleotides not matched to a gene: 6. This CDR3 comprises 17 residues. This CDR3 is CASSQGLAGGQQETQYF. The CDR3 DNA reads TGCGCCAGCAGCCAAGGGCTAGCGGGAGGACAACAAGAGACCCAGTACTTC.

The V and J genes are TRBV2 and TRBJ2-7; 7 bases fit TRBD1. Germline trimming cut 6 bases from V and 0 bases from J; bases unmatched to any gene: 2. The CDR3 sequence is 13 residues long. Germline V CDR1 and CDR2: SNHLY, FYNNEI. DNA for the CDR3: TGTGCCAGCAGGGGGACAGACTCCTACGAGCAGTACTTC. Encoded protein: CASRGTDSYEQYF.

The rearrangement uses TRBV6-6 and TRBJ1-2, with D possibly being TRBD1 (5 bases). The V and J ends lost 2 bases and 6 bases respectively, with 13 bases between them. Germline lookup yields CDR1 MNHNY and CDR2 SVGAGI (reference sequence). The CDR3 covers 14 residues. The CDR3 DNA sequence: TGTGCCAGCAGTTACCTCCAGGGCGATGATGGCTACACCTTC. Protein product: CASSYLQGDDGYTF.